This TCR beta chain stems from a study (dated by TCRdb to 2013 to 2014). Based on the germline V gene, the CDR1 and CDR2 sequences are LGHNA and YSLEER. Trimming takes 0 bases from V and 8 bases from J, and the germline ends sit 19 bases apart. Counted from cysteine to phenylalanine, this CDR3 has 17 amino acids. The kept DNA is CDR3 alone, 51 bases in frame from the first base. This clonotype occurred many times. No antigen is known for it. Per-base quality was not reported, and no clone a single base away is much larger than it. Sequencing instrument: Illumina Genome Analyzer IIx. TCRdb ran its own pipeline on the public reads, namely fastp trimming at Q25 and MiXCR clone calling, and kept in-frame beta chains. One record per CDR3 amino acid sequence lists the most common genes and DNA. The sample table records about 15,000 distinct CDR3 sequences; about 35% of these occur just once. More than 15% of the sample belongs to the ten largest clones.

This receptor was obtained from a human donor. The source material was blood. The chain was built from TRBV4-3 and TRBJ1-4, and the D gene may be TRBD1, 5 bases matching. At the DNA level, the sequence is TGCGCCAGCAGCCAAGATCTTCTTCAGGGAAGTGGAGAAAAACTGTTTTTT. Its translation is CASSQDLLQGSGEKLFF.